This T cell receptor beta chain was captured by sequencing in a study of blood T cells in healthy people across ages. This clonotype was counted many times. Its cognate antigen is unknown. A second about 6 to 11 cycle PCR used barcoded and J-beta primers. Individual samples furnished no less than 2.5 million CDR3-containing paired-end reads apiece. TCRdb analysed the 5' RACE reads with MiXCR anew, one entry per CDR3 protein. This sample has approximately 1.5 million distinct CDR3 sequences, with 30% to 35% found just once. Study-wide results and limits: In long-lived donors, naive CD4+ cell counts and diversity exceeded those of aged donors. Diversity of TCR beta per million T cells declined in a roughly linear way with age.

Germline-derived CDR1 and CDR2 are SQVTM and ANQGSEA. There are 15 residues in the CDR3. V shed 7 bases and J shed 0 bases, with 16 bases lying between them. The sequencing sample was made of blood. The rearrangement links TRBV29-1 to TRBJ2-1; perhaps TRBD2 as D (7 bases). This TCR was recovered from a woman younger than 45 in good health. The CDR3 loop is CSAQRGGSSYNEQFF. The CDR3 DNA sequence: TGCAGCGCCCAAAGGGGGGGGAGCTCCTACAATGAGCAGTTCTTC.